Listed below are T cell receptor beta chains from one sample, sequenced in a study of shared clonotypes between healthy human individuals. The table came from immunoSEQ multiplex PCR; TCRdb's copy has only in-frame clones and leaves some out. The sample has a few hundred thousand clones, 97% seen once. The sample was naive CD4+ T cells sorted from blood. The source of these receptors is a woman aged 25-40 years in good health. Both conserved end residues are part of each CDR3. D genes are given only for firm matches. Size is stated for part of the rows, as once, few or many counts, or as a class when the clone is expanded.

>TRBJ1-4|TRBD1|TRBV11-2|NA
TGTGCCAGCAGCCTGCGGACAGGGGCCAGGCGTGAAAAACTGTTTTTT
CASSLRTGARREKLFF
>TRBJ1-1|NA|TRBV14|NA
TGTGCCAGCAGTTTGCAGCCGGAGAACACTGAAGCTTTCTTT
CASSLQPENTEAFF
>TRBJ2-5|NA|TRBV19|NA
TGTGCCAGTAGTATCCGGGGAGAAGAGACCCAGTACTTC
CASSIRGEETQYF
>TRBJ1-2|NA|TRBV10-3|once
TGTGCCATCAGTACCTCAGAAGCTATCGGTGGCTACACCTTC
CAISTSEAIGGYTF
>TRBJ1-4|NA|TRBV28|NA
TGTGCCAGCAATTTAAGTTATAATGAAAAACTGTTTTTT
CASNLSYNEKLFF
>TRBJ2-7|NA|TRBV5-8|NA
TGTGCCAGCGCCCGGCAAGAGCCCCTCTACGAGCAGTACTTC
CASARQEPLYEQYF
>TRBJ2-7|TRBD1|TRBV5-1|NA
TGCGCCAGCAGCTTCCGGGACAGGCCCCACGAGCAGTACTTC
CASSFRDRPHEQYF
>TRBJ2-2|NA|TRBV5-1|NA
TGCGCCAGCAGCTTGTACAGGGTGAACACCGGGGAGCTGTTTTTT
CASSLYRVNTGELFF
>TRBJ2-7|NA|TRBV7-2|NA
TGTGCCAGCAGCTTGAACAGAAACCCTGGCAACGAGCAGTACTTC
CASSLNRNPGNEQYF
>TRBJ2-5|TRBD1|TRBV5-1|NA
TGCGCCAGCAGCTTGTGGGCCGGGACTGCAGGGGGCGGGCGCGAGACCCAGTACTTC
CASSLWAGTAGGGRETQYF
>TRBJ2-1|TRBD1|TRBV5-8|NA
TGTGCCAGCAGCAAGGGACAGATAAACTACAATGAGCAGTTCTTC
CASSKGQINYNEQFF
>TRBJ2-2|NA|TRBV5-1|NA
TGCGCCAGCAGCTTGGTTAGGCGATTGAACACCGGGGAGCTGTTTTTT
CASSLVRRLNTGELFF
>TRBJ2-3|NA|TRBV2|once
TGTGCCAGCAGGGCGGGAAGCACAGATACGCAGTATTTT
CASRAGSTDTQYF
>TRBJ1-1|NA|TRBV7-9|NA
TGTGCCAGCAGCTCAGCTTCTTCGCTTAGCACTGAAGCTTTCTTT
CASSSASSLSTEAFF
>TRBJ2-7|NA|TRBV11-2|NA
TGTGCCAGCAGCTTATTTTACAGGGCCGAGCAGTACTTC
CASSLFYRAEQYF
>TRBJ2-5|TRBD2|TRBV5-1|NA
TGCGCCAGCAGCTTGGACGCTAGCGGCCTGAAGCAGTACTTC
CASSLDASGLKQYF
>TRBJ1-1|TRBD1|TRBV6-5|NA
TGTGCCAGCAGTTACCGACAGGGTGGGACTGAAGCTTTCTTT
CASSYRQGGTEAFF
>TRBJ2-1|NA|TRBV5-1|NA
TGCGCCAGCAGCTCGGGGTTTTCGGACAATGAGCAGTTCTTC
CASSSGFSDNEQFF
>TRBJ1-2|NA|TRBV6-1|NA
TGTGCCAGCAGCGAGGCCGGGACATGGAACTATGGCTACACCTTC
CASSEAGTWNYGYTF
>TRBJ2-2|TRBD1|TRBV5-6|NA
TGTGCCAGCAGCTTGGGACAGGGGTTTCTCACCGGGGAGCTGTTTTTT
CASSLGQGFLTGELFF
>TRBJ1-1|TRBD1|TRBV28|NA
TGTGCCAGCAATTCGGAAGGACAGGCAGCCTTCGTAGCTTTCTTT
CASNSEGQAAFVAFF
>TRBJ1-5|NA|TRBV21-1|once
TGTGCCAGCACCCTAAAGGGAGGACAGGGTGATACTAATCAGCCCCAGCATTTT
CASTLKGGQGDTNQPQHF
>TRBJ2-5|NA|TRBV11-2|NA
TGTGCCAGCAGCTTAGAGGGCAGGGTGTCAGGAGAGACCCAGTACTTC
CASSLEGRVSGETQYF
>TRBJ1-5|NA|TRBV19|NA
TGTGCCAGTAGTATGTCGGGGGGCAATCAGCCCCAGCATTTT
CASSMSGGNQPQHF
>TRBJ1-1|NA|TRBV7-9|NA
TGTGCCAGCAGCAGTTTCAGGGGAAACACTGAAGCTTTCTTT
CASSSFRGNTEAFF
>TRBJ2-6|NA|TRBV19|once
TGTGCCAGTAGTCACACCCCTGGGGCCAACGTCCTGACTTTC
CASSHTPGANVLTF
>TRBJ2-7|NA|TRBV11-3|NA
TGTGCCAGCAGCTTAGACGCCTACGAGCAGTACTTC
CASSLDAYEQYF